These 4 T cell receptor beta chains share one sample of origin, sequenced in a study of CD8+ T cells in alopecia areata. Following RNA extraction, reverse transcription yielded cDNA that acted as the sequencing template. Some clones are missing from TCRdb's copy, which holds only in-frame ones; the method was immunoSEQ multiplex PCR. The data show about 110,000 clones, about 83% seen once. Treatment reported: oral pan-JAK inhibitor, 5-10 mg twice daily. The sample here was CD8+ T cells sorted from blood, taken at week 24, from a patient treated with tofacitinib. These receptors were taken from a human donor with alopecia areata.

Comment on this clone: An end of the junction does not agree with germline; a read error may underlie this. This chain uses TRBV7-7 with TRBJ2-2, with a possible D match to TRBD1 (5 bases). Germline CDR1 SSHAT, CDR2 FNYEAQ (reference sequence). The CDR3 is 14 amino acids. The chain's CDR3 is CASSPDDRTGELFF. In nucleotides, the CDR3 is TGTGCTAGCAGCCCCGACGACAGAACCGGGGAGCTGTTTTTT.

In nucleotides, the CDR3 is TGTGCCAGCAGTGATCGGCTAGCGGGGTTTTACGAGCAGTACTTC. Its protein is CASSDRLAGFYEQYF. The genes are TRBV2 and TRBJ2-7; 9 bases align to TRBD2. Looked up from germline, CDR1 is SNHLY and CDR2 is FYNNEI. The ends lost 3 bases at V and 4 bases at J; junction bases unmatched: 7. The CDR3 is made up of 15 amino acids.

The V gene is TRBV5-1, the J gene TRBJ2-7; no reliable D call. CDR3 size: 13 residues. The V end lost 3 bases, the J end lost 1 base, and 8 bases lay between the germline ends. Germline-derived CDR1 and CDR2 are SGHRS and YFSETQ. The CDR3 DNA reads as TGCGCCAGCAGCTCTACCCGGTCCTACGAGCAGTACTTC. Translating it yields CASSSTRSYEQYF.

This chain connects TRBV5-4 to TRBJ1-2; TRBD1 is a possible D gene (6 bases). Germline lookup yields CDR1 SGHNT and CDR2 YYREEE (reference sequence). The CDR3 has 14 residues. The V gene lost 3 bases and the J gene lost 3 bases, with 12 bases spanning the gap. The CDR3 bases are TGTGCCAGCAGCTCCATCGGGGGGCACTATGGCTACACCTTC. Its translation is CASSSIGGHYGYTF.